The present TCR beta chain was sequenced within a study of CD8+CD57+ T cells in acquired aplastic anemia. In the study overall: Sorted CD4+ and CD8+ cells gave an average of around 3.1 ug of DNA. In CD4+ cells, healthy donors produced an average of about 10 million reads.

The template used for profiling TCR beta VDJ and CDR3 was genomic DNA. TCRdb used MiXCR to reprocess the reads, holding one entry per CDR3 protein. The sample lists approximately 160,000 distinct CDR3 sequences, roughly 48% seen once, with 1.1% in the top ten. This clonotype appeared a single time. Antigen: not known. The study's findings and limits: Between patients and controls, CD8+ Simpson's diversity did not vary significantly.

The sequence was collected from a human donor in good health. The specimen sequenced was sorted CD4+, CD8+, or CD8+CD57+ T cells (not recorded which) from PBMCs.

The CDR3 DNA is TGCAGTGCTAGACAGCTCGAGACCCAGTACTTC. Translated: CSARQLETQYF. The chain links TRBV29-1 to TRBJ2-5; possibly TRBD1 for D (5 bases). The CDR3 is made up of 11 amino acids. Germline V CDR1 and CDR2: SQVTM, ANQGSEA.